Here is one TCR beta chain with its context. The antigen is unknown. The CDR3 runs 18 residues. This entry belongs to a study of T cells after yellow fever vaccination. By 5'RACE template switching, TCR cDNA was produced, with a universal primer site and UMIs added in the process. TCRdb reprocessed the 5' RACE reads with MiXCR, giving one entry per CDR3 protein. The profile shows around 500,000 distinct CDR3 sequences, 20% to 25% of them singletons. Study conclusions and caveats: Researchers noted that a small share of clonotypes showed up in both CD4 and CD8 compartments. The booster response re-showed most primary clones: about 96% CD4, roughly 91% CD8.

The chain links TRBV21-1 to TRBJ2-3; TRBD2, the table's D call, was not compared with the DNA. TRBV21-1 is classified as a pseudogene. The receptor was derived from a man aged 18 to 29 who received the YFV17D yellow fever vaccine. The source material was PBMCs, sampled about 21 days after the first yellow fever vaccination. CDR3 region: CASSKGRAFNRDEDTQYF. The CDR3, as DNA: TGTGCCAGCAGCAAAGGTCGGGCCTTTAACAGAGACGAGGATACGCAGTATTTT.